Listed below are T cell receptor beta chains from one sample, sequenced in a study of blood T cells in healthy people across ages. TCRdb re-called the 5' RACE reads through MiXCR, storing one row per CDR3 protein. The data hold around 900,000 distinct CDR3 sequences, with around 26% observed a single time. Sequenced input: blood. All receptors derive from a woman of 80 years or more in good health. CDR3s include the opening cysteine and the closing phenylalanine or tryptophan. The D gene is left open where the match is weak. Some rows mark clone size as missing; the rest say once, few, many or name a class of expanded clone.

clone size | J gene | D gene | V gene | CDR3 protein | CDR3 DNA
many | TRBJ2-7 | TRBD1 | TRBV7-2 | CASSPGTAFSYEQYF | TGTGCCAGCAGCCCTGGGACAGCCTTTTCCTACGAGCAGTACTTC
- | TRBJ1-5 | - | TRBV21-1 | CASSRPRTIGQPQHF | TGTGCCAGCAGCAGGCCAAGGACCATAGGGCAGCCCCAGCATTTT
many | TRBJ2-3 | - | TRBV6-6 | CASSFTGLGMADTQYF | TGTGCCAGCAGTTTCACAGGATTGGGCATGGCAGATACGCAGTATTTT
many | TRBJ2-5 | TRBD1 | TRBV5-1 | CASSFSGTGAGETQYF | TGCGCCAGCAGCTTCTCCGGGACAGGGGCCGGGGAGACCCAGTACTTC
many | TRBJ2-1 | - | TRBV9 | CASSVGGGSGNNEQFF | TGTGCCAGCAGCGTAGGAGGGGGGTCTGGTAACAATGAGCAGTTCTTC
many | TRBJ2-7 | - | TRBV5-1 | CASSPGDSGYYEQYF | TGCGCCAGCAGCCCCGGGGACAGCGGGTACTACGAGCAGTACTTC
many | TRBJ1-2 | - | TRBV20-1 | CSARGAQGRQNYGYTF | TGCAGTGCCCGGGGGGCACAAGGTCGGCAGAACTATGGCTACACCTTC
- | TRBJ2-2 | TRBD1 | TRBV7-3 | CASSKQGPTGELFF | TGTGCCAGCAGCAAACAGGGGCCCACCGGGGAGCTGTTTTTT
few | TRBJ1-6 | - | TRBV9 | CASSLAGAFNSPLHF | TGTGCCAGCAGCTTAGCCGGGGCCTTCAATTCACCCCTCCACTTT
many | TRBJ2-1 | - | TRBV29-1 | CSAQGSYNEQFF | TGCAGCGCGCAGGGGTCCTACAATGAGCAGTTCTTC
- | TRBJ1-1 | - | TRBV5-5 | CASSVTHVVKAFF | TGTGCCAGCAGCGTGACTCACGTTGTTAAAGCTTTCTTT
- | TRBJ2-7 | TRBD2 | TRBV28 | CATGLAAPYEQYF | TGTGCGACGGGACTAGCGGCGCCCTACGAGCAGTACTTC
few | TRBJ2-5 | - | TRBV4-3 | CASSQDRSPTQYF | TGCGCCAGCAGCCAAGATCGAAGCCCGACCCAGTACTTC
many | TRBJ2-3 | - | TRBV29-1 | CGGGTDTQYF | TGCGGCGGGGGCACAGATACGCAGTATTTT
few | TRBJ1-1 | - | TRBV27 | CASSLSSPLGTEAFF | TGTGCCAGCAGTTTATCATCCCCCCTGGGTACTGAAGCTTTCTTT
- | TRBJ2-2 | - | TRBV20-1 | CSAPSRTGATGELFF | TGCAGTGCTCCTTCGCGAACCGGGGCCACCGGGGAGCTGTTTTTT
- | TRBJ1-2 | - | TRBV27 | CASREPGANYGYTF | TGTGCCAGCAGAGAGCCAGGGGCTAACTATGGCTACACCTTC
- | TRBJ1-5 | - | TRBV7-2 | CASSLVSRNNQPQHF | TGTGCCAGCAGCTTAGTATCCAGGAATAATCAGCCCCAGCATTTT
once | TRBJ2-7 | - | TRBV19 | CASSTWIPGAYEQYF | TGTGCCAGTAGTACCTGGATCCCAGGCGCCTACGAGCAGTACTTC
- | TRBJ2-5 | TRBD2 | TRBV20-1 | CSANPPGLMETQYF | TGCAGTGCTAATCCCCCGGGACTAATGGAGACCCAGTACTTC
- | TRBJ2-3 | TRBD2 | TRBV24-1 | CASSDAGRDTDTQYF | TGTGCCTCCAGTGACGCGGGGAGGGACACAGATACGCAGTATTTT
- | TRBJ2-1 | - | TRBV2 | CASALGSYNEQFF | TGTGCCAGCGCACTTGGCTCCTACAATGAGCAGTTCTTC
few | TRBJ1-2 | - | TRBV28 | CASNPPQISNGYTF | TGTGCCAGCAATCCACCTCAAATTTCTAACGGCTACACCTTC
many | TRBJ2-7 | TRBD1 | TRBV29-1 | CSVERDRYEQYF | TGCAGCGTTGAAAGGGACAGGTACGAGCAGTACTTC
- | TRBJ2-2 | TRBD2 | TRBV7-2 | CAVFISGANTGERFF | TGTGCCGTATTTATTAGCGGGGCTAACACCGGGGAGCGGTTTTTT
- | TRBJ2-1 | TRBD1 | TRBV7-9 | CASSATGGIEQFF | TGTGCCAGCAGCGCCACAGGGGGCATTGAGCAGTTCTTC
- | TRBJ2-5 | TRBD1 | TRBV2 | CASSKGQGARETQYF | TGTGCCAGCAGTAAAGGACAGGGGGCTAGGGAGACCCAGTACTTC
many | TRBJ2-1 | - | TRBV5-1 | CASRHDLNNEQFF | TGCGCCAGCAGACACGACTTGAACAATGAGCAGTTCTTC
few | TRBJ1-2 | - | TRBV12-3/TRBV12-4 | CASSKDNAYGYTF | TGTGCCAGCAGTAAGGACAATGCCTATGGCTACACCTTC
- | TRBJ1-2 | - | TRBV7-2 | CASSPEAGRDYTF | TGTGCCAGCAGCCCCGAGGCGGGGAGGGACTACACCTTC
many | TRBJ2-3 | - | TRBV2 | CASSGDTAQYF | TGTGCCAGCAGTGGGGACACTGCGCAGTATTTT
many | TRBJ2-5 | - | TRBV7-9 | CASSLRQIETQYF | TGTGCCAGCAGCTTACGGCAGATAGAGACCCAGTACTTC
- | TRBJ1-1 | - | TRBV12-3/TRBV12-4 | CASSPRQVGTEAFF | TGTGCCAGCAGTCCCCGGCAAGTTGGGACTGAAGCTTTCTTT
many | TRBJ2-1 | - | TRBV7-2 | CASSLGGPVYEQFF | TGTGCCAGCAGCTTAGGGGGACCCGTTTATGAGCAGTTCTTC
- | TRBJ1-2 | TRBD1 | TRBV28 | CAMGDSSNYGYTF | TGTGCCATGGGGGACAGCAGTAACTATGGCTACACCTTC
many | TRBJ2-1 | TRBD2 | TRBV7-2 | CASSSGTRWDNEQFF | TGTGCCAGCAGTTCCGGGACTAGGTGGGACAATGAGCAGTTCTTC
- | TRBJ2-7 | TRBD2 | TRBV14 | CASSQGGSGGAFRYNEQYF | TGTGCCAGCAGCCAAGGTGGAAGCGGGGGGGCCTTTCGGTACAATGAGCAGTACTTC
few | TRBJ1-2 | TRBD1 | TRBV6-1 | CASRITGTANYGYTF | TGTGCCAGCAGAATCACCGGGACAGCTAACTATGGCTACACCTTC
many | TRBJ1-2 | - | TRBV5-1 | CASSSGVGGGYTF | TGCGCCAGCAGCTCGGGCGTGGGGGGCGGCTACACCTTC
many | TRBJ2-5 | - | TRBV3-1 | CASSQVGGSQETQYF | TGTGCCAGCAGCCAAGTCGGGGGTTCCCAAGAGACCCAGTACTTC
few | TRBJ1-2 | - | TRBV18 | CAGSQRRREFYGYTF | TGTGCCGGCTCACAACGTAGACGGGAGTTCTATGGCTACACCTTC
- | TRBJ2-5 | - | TRBV12-3/TRBV12-4 | CASSYSLGPETQYF | TGTGCCAGCAGTTACTCCCTAGGGCCCGAGACCCAGTACTTC
- | TRBJ2-3 | - | TRBV15 | CATSRDERAETDTQYF | TGTGCCACCAGCAGAGATGAGAGAGCGGAGACAGATACGCAGTATTTT
- | TRBJ1-6 | TRBD1 | TRBV11-3 | CASSLTQGVNSPLHF | TGTGCCAGCAGCTTAACCCAGGGGGTAAATTCACCCCTCCACTTT